One sample yielded the 14 T cell receptor beta chains listed below, sequenced in a study of pediatric ulcerative colitis. The data were produced by immunoSEQ multiplex PCR, yet TCRdb's version contains in-frame clones alone and is incomplete. In the table there are 37,000 or so clones, over 80% of which are singletons. Source material: blood. The receptors shown here come from a girl aged 5 to 17 with moderate ulcerative colitis.

This rearrangement joins TRBV20-1 to TRBJ1-2, with no clear D. Germline V gene data show CDR1 as DFQATT and CDR2 as SNEGSKA (reference sequence). This CDR3 is built from 11 residues. CDR3 nucleotide sequence: TGCAGCGCCTTGGGCGGCTATGGCTACACCTTC. Its protein product is CSALGGYGYTF.

CDR3 DNA: TGTGCCAGCTCAATTGGACAGGGGAATGAAAAACTGTTTTTT. Translated: CASSIGQGNEKLFF. The chain joins TRBV18 to TRBJ1-4, with 9 bases fitting TRBD1. The CDR3 contains 14 residues. Germline lookup yields CDR1 KGHSH and CDR2 LQKENI. After removal of 5 bases from V and 5 bases from J, the junction contained 3 bases not matched to a gene.

The chain combines TRBV18 with TRBJ1-3; tentative D call: TRBD1 (6 bases). The CDR3 contains 13 residues. Germline CDR1 KGHSH, CDR2 LQKENI. The V and J ends lost 4 bases and 2 bases respectively, with 6 bases between them. CDR3 sequence: CASSQGAGNTIYF. The CDR3, as DNA: TGTGCCAGCTCACAGGGGGCTGGAAACACCATATATTTT.

The V gene is TRBV28, the J gene TRBJ1-4; 7 positions match TRBD1. This CDR3 has 14 amino acids. The V gene's germline CDR1 is MDHEN and CDR2 SYDVKM. V trimming: 6 bases; J trimming: 8 bases; junction bases outside the gene matches: 9. The CDR3 region has the DNA TGTGCCAGCAGGGGGGGACAGTTAAACGAAAAACTGTTTTTT. This sequence encodes CASRGGQLNEKLFF.

This clone was seen more than once but under ten times. The chain employs TRBV30 and TRBJ1-2; the match to TRBD1 covers 9 bases. V lost 2 bases, J lost 5 bases, and 3 bases stayed unmatched. The length of the CDR3 is 13 residues. Germline V CDR1 and CDR2: GTSNPN, SVGIG (reference sequence). In DNA form, the CDR3 reads TGTGCCTGGAGTCCTGGGACAGGGTATGGCTACACCTTC. Protein: CAWSPGTGYGYTF. The complete variable domain, with remaining parts taken from reference TRBV30 and TRBJ1-2, reads SQTIHQWPATLVQPVGSPLSLECTVEGTSNPNLYWYRQAAGRGLQLLFYSVGIGQISSEVPQNLSASRPQDRQFILSSKKLLLSDSGFYLCAWSPGTGYGYTFGSGTRLTVV.

The chain combines TRBV6-5 with TRBJ2-2; D is unclear. This CDR3 comprises 14 residues. Deletions cut 8 bases from V and 1 base from J, with 11 bases between. CDR1 and CDR2 (germline): MNHEY, SVGAGI. CDR3 protein: CASGRTGNTGELFF. The CDR3 DNA is TGTGCCAGCGGCAGGACGGGGAACACCGGGGAGCTGTTTTTT.

The rearrangement joins TRBV27 to TRBJ2-7, with D perhaps being TRBD1 or TRBD2 (6 bases each). The germline V gene has CDR1 MNHEY and CDR2 SMNVEV (reference sequence). CDR3 size: 15 residues. V lost 1 base and J lost 6, with 16 bases in between. The CDR3 sequence is CASSLFVGGQGEQYF. The CDR3 region has the DNA TGTGCCAGCAGTTTATTCGTTGGGGGGCAGGGCGAGCAGTACTTC.

The count of this clone is one. This chain joins TRBV29-1 and TRBJ1-1, with TRBD1 matching 8 bases. Germline V gene data show CDR1 as SQVTM and CDR2 as ANQGSEA. Trimming cost V 4 bases and J 11 bases; bases outside gene matches: 6. This CDR3 is 11 amino acids long. CDR3 DNA: TGCAGCGTTGCGAAAGACAGGGGTGCTTTCTTT. As protein: CSVAKDRGAFF.

This clone was recorded a few times. V usage is TRBV6-5 and J usage is TRBJ2-1, with D unresolved. Germline assignment: CDR1 MNHEY and CDR2 SVGAGI. The ends were cut back, 6 bases at V and 6 bases at J, with 12 bases in the middle. The CDR3 is 13 residues long. The CDR3 coding sequence is TGTGCCAGCAGCCTTTTAGGAAGCAATGAGCAGTTCTTC. Residues: CASSLLGSNEQFF.

The V gene is TRBV4-3, the J gene TRBJ1-5; no clear D gene. Trimming removed 0 bases at V and 2 bases at J, with 11 bases between. Germline V lookup: CDR1 LGHNA, CDR2 YSLEER. The CDR3 runs to 16 residues. CDR3 bases: TGCGCCAGCAGCCAAGATGGAGGGCTTGGCAATCAGCCCCAGCATTTT. As protein: CASSQDGGLGNQPQHF.

The table lists this clone with a few counts. The chain has TRBV7-9 and TRBJ2-1; weak D call: TRBD1 (5 bases). The CDR3 contains 12 residues. Trimming stripped 8 bases from V and 1 base from J, with 6 bases between. Germline values: CDR1 SEHNR, CDR2 FQNEAQ (reference sequence). CDR3 region: CASAGSYNEQFF. The CDR3 DNA sequence: TGTGCCAGCGCAGGGTCCTACAATGAGCAGTTCTTC.

The V and J genes are TRBV7-2 and TRBJ2-7, with D perhaps TRBD2 (6 bases). This CDR3 has 15 residues. V shed 1 base and J shed 3 bases, with 13 bases lying between them. The V gene's germline CDR1 is SGHTA and CDR2 FQGNSA. The CDR3 DNA reads TGTGCCAGCAGCTTAGGTATTAGCGGTTTCTACGAGCAGTACTTC. This codes for CASSLGISGFYEQYF. The full variable domain, its missing parts supplied by reference TRBV7-2 and TRBJ2-7, is GAGVSQSPSNKVTEKGKDVELRCDPISGHTALYWYRQSLGQGLEFLIYFQGNSAPDKSGLPSDRFSAERTGGSVSTLTIQRTQQEDSAVYLCASSLGISGFYEQYFGPGTRLTVT.

This clone was observed a few times. The chain combines TRBV27 with TRBJ1-2; no clear D. Germline V lookup: CDR1 MNHEY, CDR2 SMNVEV (reference sequence). V was trimmed by 2 bases and J by 8 bases, leaving 9 bases between them. The CDR3 extends over 12 amino acids. The CDR3 DNA reads TGTGCCAGCAGTTTAAGCCAAGGAGGCTACACCTTC. Translating gives CASSLSQGGYTF.

The chain employs TRBV14 and TRBJ2-7, with 11 positions matching TRBD2. Germline CDR1 SGHDN, CDR2 FVKESK. Trimming took 1 base from V and 2 from J; bases not matched to a gene: 4. The CDR3 spans 16 residues. CDR3 in DNA: TGTGCCAGCAGCCAAGGAGGGACTAGCGGCGCCTACGAGCAGTACTTC. The encoded protein is CASSQGGTSGAYEQYF.